The entry below describes one T cell receptor (beta chain). What it binds is unknown. These data belong to a study of shared clonotypes between healthy human individuals. The authors divided CD4+ cells into CD45RA+ naive and CD45RA-negative memory subsets. The method was immunoSEQ multiplex PCR; TCRdb's version includes in-frame clones alone and lacks a portion of them. This table holds approximately 1.5 million clones, less than 99% found once. General study points: Sampling included only blood; tissue repertoires likely differ.

The CDR3 runs 15 residues. Germline CDR1 SGHNT, CDR2 YENEEA. The V segment lost 5 bases and the J segment 3 bases; nucleotides outside the gene matches: 8. The sample comprised naive CD4+ T cells sorted from blood. Subset meaning: CD45RA+ positively selected. The source is a man in his thirties or forties in good health. The chain couples TRBV11-3 to TRBJ2-7, with 9 bases that match TRBD1. CDR3 sequence (DNA): TGTGCCAGCAGCCCGGGACAGGGAAAATTCTACGAGCAGTACTTC. This encodes CASSPGQGKFYEQYF.